The entry below describes one T cell receptor (beta chain). Antigen specificity is unknown. From germline, CDR1 is SGHDT and CDR2 YYEEEE. The CDR3 runs 12 residues. V dropped 2 bases and J dropped 11 bases, with 13 bases sitting between them. This record belongs to a study of beta chain features in type 1 diabetes. Overall study findings and caveats: TCRB CDR3 length was moderately but significantly reduced in all four CD4+ subsets of Type 1 diabetes patients.

Sequencing targeted expressed TCRB transcripts, as all isolated RNA had been reverse transcribed. Clones were sequenced by immunoSEQ multiplex PCR, and TCRdb holds only the in-frame ones, with some missing. The repertoire has 250,000 to 350,000 clones, approximately 16% of them found once; the top ten carry 0.015% to 0.019%. Sequencing was done on a sample of naive CD4+ T cells from blood. The chain recombines TRBV5-6 with TRBJ2-5; TRBD2 is a possible D gene (6 bases). This clonotype was obtained from a man between 18 and 29 years old with type 1 diabetes. CDR3 sequence reads: CASSFRDREQYF. CDR3 coding DNA: TGTGCCAGCAGCTTCAGAGATCGGGAGCAGTACTTC. Supplemented by reference TRBV5-6 and TRBJ2-5, the full variable domain reads DAGVTQSPTHLIKTRGQQVTLRCSPKSGHDTVSWYQQALGQGPQFIFQYYEEEERQRGNFPDRFSGHQFPNYSSELNVNALLLGDSALYLCASSFRDREQYFGPGTRLLVL.